Here is one TCR beta chain with its context. Its antigen has not been determined. Within one base of it there is no much larger clone, and no base qualities were kept. This entry belongs to a study of blood T cell repertoires in COVID-19 (dated by TCRdb to the early 2020s). At the level of the whole study: Collaborator samples came from the United States, Italy and Spain and covered acute and convalescent phases of COVID-19. Subjects who had been exposed to COVID-19, were actively infected with it, or had recovered from it provided the deeply sampled blood TCRbeta repertoires that made up the dataset. The sample metadata nearly always contained a de-identified subject ID, COVID-19 status, age in years and sex. The samples were drawn from two sources: the first 160 participants of the ongoing ImmuneRACE study, and fewer than 1,500 subjects contributed by 6 global collaborators. Where HLA class I and class II types were available, the types were taken from metadata supplied by the sample provider, not from assay-based typing. The repertoires were released in a freely available public database meant as a resource for research on the immune response to SARS-CoV-2. The prospective study material was composed of cDNA or gDNA derived from T cells, B-cell-depleted T cells, or PBMCs.

Study-wide findings and limitations: How much clinical and demographic metadata was included differed by source and by participant, and the metadata was provided uncurated.

TCRbeta CDR3 regions were amplified from genomic DNA using the immunoSEQ Assay, a bias-controlled multiplex PCR. Processing in the source paper ran as follows. The number of nucleated cells in each sample was estimated from the amplification of reference gene primers within the assay. To quantify the absolute abundance of each unique TCRbeta CDR3 rearrangement, sequence reads were collapsed and filtered. For each sample, productive Simpson clonality was calculated as the square root of Simpson's diversity index across productive rearrangements. TCRdb carries this immuneACCESS record with in-frame sequences only. Its versions omit some clonotypes, under half of them owing to an unresolved V gene in the studies checked, with the rest unexplained. The V and J calls and the clone size are those of that table, but D and trimming were determined from the DNA. This sample comprises fewer than 45,000 clones, just under 85% of them detected only once. The ten largest clones add up to 14% of the sample.

Whole blood was collected in K2EDTA tubes by collaborating institutions according to the institutions' own protocols. Collaborator samples were shipped for TCRbeta analysis as frozen whole blood, isolated PBMCs, or DNA extracted from either sample type. Sequenced sample: peripheral blood. The sequence was collected from a human donor in a cohort sampled during active COVID-19.

The DNA reads as follows: TGTGCCAGCAGTGAACCCGGGGGGGTAGCGCGGGAGCAGTACTTC. Its coded protein is CASSEPGGVAREQYF. This chain joins TRBV6-1 to TRBJ2-7; a stretch of 8 junction bases matches TRBD2. CDR1 MNHNS and CDR2 SASEGT were looked up in the germline V gene. Trimming accounts for 2 bases at V and 7 bases at J, while the number of junction bases matched to no gene is 10. The CDR3, from cysteine to phenylalanine, totals 15 residues. Here the CDR3 DNA is all that survives: 45 bases in frame from base 1.